The rows below give T cell receptor beta chains drawn from one sample of a study of T cell changes during pregnancy in multiple sclerosis. Repertoires were generated with immunoSEQ multiplex PCR, while TCRdb's copy carries only in-frame clones and drops some. The profile shows under 95,000 clones, around 94% of them singletons. The input for sequencing was peripheral blood, taken after pregnancy. The receptors originated from a female donor with multiple sclerosis, enrolled in a pregnancy study. The conserved cysteine and the conserved F or W are not part of the CDR3 here. A row's size may be missing; if present it is once, few, many or a size class.

j_gene,v_gene,abundance,CDR3aa
TRBJ1-1,TRBV18,.,ASSKDRGNTEAF
TRBJ1-1,TRBV6-1,.,ASASTGYTEAF
TRBJ1-1,TRBV5-1,.,ASRNRVGHTEAF
TRBJ1-4,TRBV5-6,.,ASSLAGGGGPTNEKLF
TRBJ2-7,TRBV11-2,.,ASRPTNTVAGVYEQY
TRBJ2-3,TRBV25-1,.,ASSEYGGGTDTQY
TRBJ2-1,TRBV2,.,ASSVEAGGHNEQF
TRBJ2-1,TRBV7-7,.,ASSIAGGSYNEQF
TRBJ2-7,TRBV4-2,.,ASSQGVLAGGEQY
TRBJ1-4,TRBV9,.,ASSVTGATNEKLF
TRBJ1-5,TRBV6-6,.,ASTGGHQPQH
TRBJ1-1,TRBV30,.,AWNLPNTEAF
TRBJ1-6,TRBV19,.,ASSIAPGTGYSPLH
TRBJ2-5,TRBV5-1,.,ASSPEGTGGETQY
TRBJ2-5,TRBV11-2,.,ASSLPSGGPYETQY
TRBJ1-2,TRBV18,.,ASSPRPVQGAGYT
TRBJ1-5,TRBV19,.,ASSIFPSSPHQPQH
TRBJ1-5,TRBV7-7,.,ASSLLGQLLYSNQPQH
TRBJ1-2,TRBV29-1,.,SVLSGEEGYT
TRBJ1-2,TRBV7-9,.,ASTPRAKPNYGYT
TRBJ1-6,TRBV2,.,ASSDLGTGGNSPLH
TRBJ1-5,TRBV5-1,.,ASSLAGQGGQPQH
TRBJ2-3,TRBV27,.,ASSSAGNTQY
TRBJ2-2,TRBV19,.,ASNSGQGDTGELF
TRBJ1-1,TRBV19,.,ASSTPPASKAF
TRBJ1-5,TRBV30,.,AWTPGGNQPQH
TRBJ1-5,TRBV6-5,.,ASSLSPQGDQPQH
TRBJ2-6,TRBV6-5,.,ASTSSSGANVLT
TRBJ2-3,TRBV12-5,.,ASGLGLAGLDTQY
TRBJ1-6,TRBV7-2,.,ASSRSTYNSPLH
TRBJ1-4,TRBV7-2,few,ASSSAGGEKLF
TRBJ1-4,TRBV7-9,.,ASNPGGEKLF
TRBJ1-1,TRBV7-8,many,ASNVEGGLGNTEAF
TRBJ2-3,TRBV19,.,ASSVGTGATDTQY
TRBJ2-5,TRBV30,.,AWQGAQETQY
TRBJ2-3,TRBV7-2,.,ASSRLVLADTQY
TRBJ2-2,TRBV12-5,.,ASGQPNTGELF
TRBJ2-7,TRBV10-3,.,AISGSGGPTYEQY
TRBJ2-7,TRBV18,.,ASSPRQGSPYEQY
TRBJ1-5,TRBV2,.,ASSKTGDNSNQPQH
TRBJ1-2,TRBV30,.,AWRVTGTNYGYT
TRBJ1-2,TRBV27,.,ASSRRTGINYGYT
TRBJ2-7,TRBV11-2,.,ASSWTSLVYEQY